Sequencing of this TCR beta chain was carried out in a study of tumor-infiltrating lymphocytes in localized non-small cell lung cancer. Study summary: Resected tumor was paired with non-adjacent uninvolved lung from the same patient.

Study-level results: Technical variation could not be separated from intratumor heterogeneity here. TCR sequencing covered a subset of patients with enough tissue.

Generated by immunoSEQ multiplex PCR, the TCRdb table keeps only in-frame clones and is missing some. This sample has 25,000 to 35,000 clones, with approximately 83% found just once. Looked up from germline, CDR1 is SEHNR and CDR2 is FQNEAQ (reference sequence). V was clipped by 3 bases and J by 0 bases, with 12 bases between them. The CDR3 loop spans 15 amino acids. This clone was seen only a few times. Its antigen remains unknown. This receptor was obtained from a human donor with non-small cell lung cancer. The V and J genes are TRBV7-9 and TRBJ2-7, with D possibly TRBD1 on 6 matching bases. The sequenced sample was lung tumor tissue. The chain's CDR3 is CASSLKGVHSYEQYF. The CDR3 DNA sequence: TGTGCCAGCAGCTTGAAGGGGGTCCACTCCTACGAGCAGTACTTC.